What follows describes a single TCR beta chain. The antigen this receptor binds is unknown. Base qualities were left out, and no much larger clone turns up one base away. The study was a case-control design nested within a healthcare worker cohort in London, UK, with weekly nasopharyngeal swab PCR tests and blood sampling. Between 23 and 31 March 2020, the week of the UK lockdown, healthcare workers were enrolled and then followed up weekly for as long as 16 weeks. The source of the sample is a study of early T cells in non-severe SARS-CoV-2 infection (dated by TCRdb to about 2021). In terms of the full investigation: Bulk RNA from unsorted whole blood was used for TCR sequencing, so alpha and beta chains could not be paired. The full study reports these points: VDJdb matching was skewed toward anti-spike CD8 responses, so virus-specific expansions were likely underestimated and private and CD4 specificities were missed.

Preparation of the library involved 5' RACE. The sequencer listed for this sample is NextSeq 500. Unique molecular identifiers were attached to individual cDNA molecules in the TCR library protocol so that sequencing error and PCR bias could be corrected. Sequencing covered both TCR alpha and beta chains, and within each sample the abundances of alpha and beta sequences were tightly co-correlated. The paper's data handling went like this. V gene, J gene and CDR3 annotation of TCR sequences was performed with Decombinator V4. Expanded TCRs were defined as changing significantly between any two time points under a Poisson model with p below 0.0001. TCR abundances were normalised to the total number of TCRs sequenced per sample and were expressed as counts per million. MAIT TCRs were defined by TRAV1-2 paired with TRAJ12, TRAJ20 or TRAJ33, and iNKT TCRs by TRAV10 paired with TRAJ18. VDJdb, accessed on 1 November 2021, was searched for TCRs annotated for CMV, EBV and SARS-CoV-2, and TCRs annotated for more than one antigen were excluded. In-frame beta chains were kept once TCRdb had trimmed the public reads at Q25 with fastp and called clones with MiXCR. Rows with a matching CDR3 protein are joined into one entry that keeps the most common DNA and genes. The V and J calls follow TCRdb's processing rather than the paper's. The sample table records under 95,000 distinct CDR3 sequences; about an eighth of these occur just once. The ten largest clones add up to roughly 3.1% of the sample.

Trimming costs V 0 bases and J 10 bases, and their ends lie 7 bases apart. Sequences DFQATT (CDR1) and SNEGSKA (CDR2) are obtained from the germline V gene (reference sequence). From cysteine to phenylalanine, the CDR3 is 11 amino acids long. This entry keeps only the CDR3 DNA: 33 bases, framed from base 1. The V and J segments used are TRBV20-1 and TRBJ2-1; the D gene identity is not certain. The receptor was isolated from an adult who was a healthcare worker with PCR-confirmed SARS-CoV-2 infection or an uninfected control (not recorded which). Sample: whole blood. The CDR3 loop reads CSARDGLEQFF. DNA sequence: TGCAGTGCTAGAGACGGCCTGGAGCAGTTCTTC.